What follows are 23 T cell receptor beta chains derived from one specimen sequenced in a study of T cell responses to AZD1222 COVID-19 vaccine. Here immunoSEQ multiplex PCR was the method, and the copy in TCRdb shows in-frame clones only, minus some. The repertoire holds 150,000 to 200,000 clones, just over 90% seen once, with around 3.6% in the top ten. Sequencing was performed on peripheral blood, taken 28 days after the second dose of the MenACWY control vaccine. These TCRs come from an adult who received the MenACWY meningococcal vaccine as a control.

V gene TRBV2 combines with J gene TRBJ1-5; TRBD1 might be the D (5 bases). Germline V gives CDR1 SNHLY, CDR2 FYNNEI. This CDR3 region has 12 residues. Trimming removed 7 bases at V and 4 bases at J, with 8 bases between. CDR3 in amino acids: CASTGGNQPQHF. The CDR3 DNA follows: TGTGCCAGCACGGGGGGGAATCAGCCCCAGCATTTT.

This chain connects TRBV7-6 to TRBJ1-5; maybe TRBD1 (5 bases). The germline V gene has CDR1 SGHVS and CDR2 FNYEAQ. This CDR3 is built from 15 residues. Trimming pared 3 bases from V and 7 bases from J, leaving 16 bases between. The CDR3, as DNA: TGTGCCAGCAGCTTGGTGGGAGGGGCTGAGCAGCCCCAGCATTTT. Protein product: CASSLVGGAEQPQHF.

The chain couples TRBV29-1 to TRBJ1-1; 8 bases are shared with TRBD1. The CDR3 loop spans 15 amino acids. Germline CDR1 is SQVTM and CDR2 is ANQGSEA. Losses at the gene ends were 2 bases for V and 4 bases for J; bases not matched to a gene: 9. CDR3 loop: CSVEPQGARGTEAFF. The CDR3 DNA sequence: TGCAGCGTTGAACCCCAGGGGGCGCGAGGCACTGAAGCTTTCTTT.

V and J are TRBV5-1 and TRBJ1-4; D is possibly TRBD1 (5 bases). The CDR3 totals 16 residues. CDR1 SGHRS and CDR2 YFSETQ come from the germline V gene. V was cut by 0 bases and J by 6 bases, with 15 bases left in between. The CDR3 here is CASSLEVRRADEKLFF. The CDR3 DNA follows: TGCGCCAGCAGCTTGGAAGTTCGCAGGGCGGATGAAAAACTGTTTTTT.

The table lists this clone with a count of one. The chain uses TRBV30 and TRBJ2-5; 8 nucleotides agree with TRBD2. Looked up from germline, CDR1 is GTSNPN and CDR2 is SVGIG (reference sequence). This CDR3 has 14 amino acids. Germline trimming cut 2 bases from V and 5 bases from J; bases unmatched to any gene: 7. The DNA of the CDR3 is TGTGCCTGGAGTTCTTACGGGAGGGTCGAGACCCAGTACTTC. It yields the protein CAWSSYGRVETQYF.

J is TRBJ1-6 and V is TRBV3-1 (or the pseudogene TRBV3-2), with 7 bases aligning to TRBD1. There are 14 residues in the CDR3. The junction had 8 bases not matched to a gene; V was cut back by 5 bases and J by 10 bases. The germline V gene encodes CDR1 LGHDT and CDR2 YNNKEL (reference sequence). The CDR3 nucleotides read TGTGCCAGCAGCGCTACCGGGACAGTCTCACCCCTCCACTTT. Translating gives CASSATGTVSPLHF.

The chain employs TRBV9 and TRBJ2-3, with 11 bases fitting TRBD2. With V trimmed by 0 bases and J by 6 bases, 9 bases remained unmatched. Germline lookup yields CDR1 SGDLS and CDR2 YYNGEE. The CDR3 loop spans 17 amino acids. The CDR3 sequence is CASSVAISGRAEDTQYF. The CDR3 DNA reads TGTGCCAGCAGCGTAGCAATTAGCGGGAGGGCCGAGGATACGCAGTATTTT.

The chain has TRBV27 and TRBJ2-5, with TRBD1 identical over 11 bases. V lost 5 bases to trimming and J lost 5 bases; unmatched junction nucleotides: 7. CDR3 size: 15 residues. Germline V gives CDR1 MNHEY, CDR2 SMNVEV (reference sequence). The CDR3 region has the DNA TGTGCCAGCAGTCTAGGGACAGGGGGTATTGAGACCCAGTACTTC. It encodes CASSLGTGGIETQYF.

The chain employs TRBV28 and TRBJ1-5; D not certain. The germline V gene has CDR1 MDHEN and CDR2 SYDVKM. The CDR3 is made up of 11 amino acids. Trimming stripped 5 bases from V and 11 bases from J, with 10 bases between. The CDR3 region is CASSPSAAQHF. DNA for the CDR3: TGTGCCAGCAGTCCCTCCGCTGCCCAGCATTTT.

This chain links TRBV7-9 with TRBJ1-6, with D tentatively TRBD1 (6 bases). Trimming took off 5 bases at V and 3 bases at J, with 8 bases between the two ends. Germline assignment: CDR1 SEHNR and CDR2 FQNEAQ (reference sequence). The CDR3 sequence is 14 residues long. CDR3 protein: CASSPQGYNSPLHF. In DNA, the CDR3 is TGTGCCAGCAGCCCACAGGGCTATAATTCACCCCTCCACTTT. Combining the CDR3 with reference TRBV7-9 and TRBJ1-6 gives the whole variable domain DTGVSQNPRHKITKRGQNVTFRCDPISEHNRLYWYRQTLGQGPEFLTYFQNEAQLEKSRLLSDRFSAERPKGSFSTLEIQRTEQGDSAMYLCASSPQGYNSPLHFGNGTRLTVT.

The V gene is TRBV18, the J gene TRBJ1-1; D is uncertain. Germline loops: CDR1 KGHSH, CDR2 LQKENI. V dropped 1 base and J dropped 1 base, with 13 bases sitting between them. The CDR3 loop spans 16 amino acids. CDR3 residues: CASSPLVGVANTEAFF. The DNA for the CDR3 is TGTGCCAGCTCACCACTGGTAGGAGTGGCGAACACTGAAGCTTTCTTT.

The chain has TRBV7-9 and TRBJ1-4; 10 nucleotides align to TRBD1. Losses at the gene ends were 5 bases for V and 8 bases for J; bases not matched to a gene: 5. The CDR3 has 14 residues. The germline gives CDR1 SEHNR, CDR2 FQNEAQ (reference sequence). CDR3 sequence reads: CASSEGQGFEKLFF. In DNA, the CDR3 is TGTGCCAGCAGCGAGGGACAGGGGTTCGAAAAACTGTTTTTT.

The chain employs TRBV6-4 and TRBJ2-1; TRBD2 is a possible D gene (5 bases). The CDR3 loop spans 14 amino acids. Germline values: CDR1 MRHNA, CDR2 SNTAGT. Trimming stripped 4 bases from V and 0 bases from J, with 7 bases between. The CDR3, as DNA: TGTGCCAGCAGTGTGGGAGACTCCTACAATGAGCAGTTCTTC. Residues: CASSVGDSYNEQFF.

The gene calls are TRBV2 and TRBJ2-7; 7 bases are a match to TRBD2. Germline CDR1 SNHLY, CDR2 FYNNEI. J lost 5 bases, V lost 8 bases, and 6 bases had no gene match. This CDR3 has 12 amino acids. The CDR3: CASGGGSNEQYF. The CDR3 DNA follows: TGTGCCAGCGGGGGGGGTAGCAACGAGCAGTACTTC.

The rearrangement links TRBV6-2 or TRBV6-3 to TRBJ2-7, with TRBD2 identical over 11 bases. CDR3 length equals 14 residues. V gave up 2 bases and J gave up 9 bases; unmatched junction bases: 6. Germline CDR1 MNHEY, CDR2 SVGEGT. The CDR3 spells CASSYTTSGKGQYF. As DNA, the CDR3 is TGTGCCAGCAGTTACACGACTAGCGGGAAAGGGCAGTACTTC.

This clone was seen only a few times. Other DNA sequences in this specimen translate into the identical CDR3. V and J are TRBV5-8 and TRBJ1-6, with a weak D call TRBD1 (5 bases). Germline V CDR1 and CDR2: SGHTS, YDEGEE. The CDR3 sequence is 15 residues long. The germline V and J ends were trimmed by 0 bases and 7 bases, with 11 bases remaining between them. CDR3 sequence: CASSLGQGGNSPLHF. CDR3 nucleotides: TGTGCCAGCAGCTTGGGGCAGGGAGGAAATTCACCCCTCCACTTT.

The V and J genes are TRBV11-2 and TRBJ1-1; the D gene is possibly TRBD1 (6 bases). This CDR3 contains 14 residues. CDR1 SGHAT and CDR2 FQNNGV come from the germline V gene. The V end was cut by 1 base, the J end by 6 bases, with 12 bases between. The CDR3 region is CASSLGWGAAEAFF. CDR3 nucleotides: TGTGCCAGCAGCTTAGGATGGGGGGCCGCTGAAGCTTTCTTT.

This sequence joins TRBV4-3 and TRBJ2-1, with 10 bases identical to TRBD2. Germline V CDR1 and CDR2: LGHNA, YSLEER. The CDR3 sequence is 17 residues long. After removal of 0 bases from V and 4 bases from J, the junction contained 6 bases not matched to a gene. The CDR3 nucleotides are TGCGCCAGCAGCCAAGAATGGCGTAGCGGGAGGTACAATGAGCAGTTCTTC. It is translated as CASSQEWRSGRYNEQFF.

V usage is TRBV6-5 and J usage is TRBJ1-5, with D maybe TRBD1 (6 bases). The germline V gene encodes CDR1 MNHEY and CDR2 SVGAGI. Trimming removed 7 bases from V and 10 bases from J, with 11 bases in between. The CDR3 contains 11 residues. This chain's CDR3 is CASTRDTPQHF. The CDR3 region has the DNA TGTGCCAGCACCAGGGACACCCCCCAGCATTTT.

CDR3 nucleotides: TGTGCCAGCAGCGTACAAAGCTCTGGAAACACCATATATTTT. Translation: CASSVQSSGNTIYF. The chain combines TRBV9 with TRBJ1-3; the D is unclear. This CDR3 region has 14 residues. V gave up 1 base and J gave up 0 bases, with 5 bases separating them. CDR1 SGDLS and CDR2 YYNGEE come from the germline V gene. Full variable domain (remainder filled in from reference TRBV9 and TRBJ1-3): DSGVTQTPKHLITATGQRVTLRCSPRSGDLSVYWYQQSLDQGLQFLIQYYNGEERAKGNILERFSAQQFPDLHSELNLSSLELGDSALYFCASSVQSSGNTIYFGEGSWLTVV.

This chain joins TRBV11-3 and TRBJ2-7; 7 bases match TRBD1. Germline assignment: CDR1 SGHNT and CDR2 YENEEA. With 3 bases clipped from V and 6 bases from J, the junction kept 2 bases outside the gene matches. This CDR3 is built from 12 residues. The CDR3 is CASSFSGGEQYF. Here the CDR3 DNA reads TGTGCCAGCAGCTTTTCAGGGGGCGAGCAGTACTTC.

The chain recombines TRBV28 with TRBJ2-7; perhaps TRBD1 as D (5 bases). V was shortened by 7 bases and J by 1 base, with 14 bases between the two germline ends. The CDR3 is 14 amino acids. From germline, CDR1 is MDHEN and CDR2 SYDVKM. CDR3 DNA: TGTGCCAGCAAAGACAGCTTAGCTTCCTACGAGCAGTACTTC. Translating gives CASKDSLASYEQYF.

This clone turned up a few times. Additional DNA sequences in this sample encode the identical CDR3. This chain links TRBV9 with TRBJ1-1; weak D call: TRBD1 (5 bases). The V and J ends lost 1 base and 2 bases respectively, with 6 bases between them. Germline V lookup: CDR1 SGDLS, CDR2 YYNGEE. The CDR3 contains 13 residues. CDR3 sequence reads: CASSVQGNTEAFF. The DNA for the CDR3 is TGTGCCAGCAGCGTACAGGGTAACACTGAAGCTTTCTTT.